What follows is one TCR beta chain and its context. The antigen is undetermined. This was the immunoSEQ v3.0 assay at survey level. The method was immunoSEQ multiplex PCR; TCRdb's version includes in-frame clones alone and lacks a portion of them. The sample shows some 18,000 clones, roughly 80% of them seen only once. This record belongs to a study of long-term antiretroviral therapy in people with HIV. Trimming cost V 0 bases and J 7 bases, with 19 bases left between them. This CDR3 spans 16 amino acids. Germline CDR1 MDHEN, CDR2 SYDVKM. Overall study results and limits: The study collected blood between the mid-2000s and the late 2010s, possibly under older ART regimens. HIV repertoires covered narrower CDR3 length ranges than controls did. Clonal expansions arising prior to ART prevailed in the repertoire at every time point. Post-treatment diversity went higher with ART but stayed below transplant donor controls.

The sequence derives from a young woman with HIV. This sample comprised unsorted PBMCs, obtained 0.6 years after starting antiretroviral therapy. The chain carries TRBV28 and TRBJ2-7; no firm D call. Here the CDR3 reads CASSLCQRHPPWEQYF. CDR3 DNA: TGTGCCAGCAGTTTATGCCAGAGACACCCCCCTTGGGAGCAGTACTTC.